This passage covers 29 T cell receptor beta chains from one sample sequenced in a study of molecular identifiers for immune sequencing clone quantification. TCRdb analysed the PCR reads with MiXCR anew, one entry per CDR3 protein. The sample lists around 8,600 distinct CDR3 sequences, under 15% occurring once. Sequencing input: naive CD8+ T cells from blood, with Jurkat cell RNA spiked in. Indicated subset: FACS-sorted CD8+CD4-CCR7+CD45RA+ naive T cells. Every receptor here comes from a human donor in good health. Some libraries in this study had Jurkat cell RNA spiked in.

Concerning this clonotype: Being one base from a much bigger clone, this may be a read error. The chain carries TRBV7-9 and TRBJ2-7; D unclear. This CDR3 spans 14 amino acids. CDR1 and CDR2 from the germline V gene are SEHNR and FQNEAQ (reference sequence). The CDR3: CASSREVPSYERYF. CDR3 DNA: TGTGCCAGCAGCCGTGAGGTACCTTCCTACGAGCGGTACTTC.

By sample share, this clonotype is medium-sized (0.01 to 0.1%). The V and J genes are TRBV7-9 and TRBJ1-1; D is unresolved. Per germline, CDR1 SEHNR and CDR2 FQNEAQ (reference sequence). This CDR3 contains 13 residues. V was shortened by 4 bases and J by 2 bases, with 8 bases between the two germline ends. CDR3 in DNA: TGTGCCAGCAGCTACGTGTCAAACACTGAAGCTTTCTTT. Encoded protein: CASSYVSNTEAFF. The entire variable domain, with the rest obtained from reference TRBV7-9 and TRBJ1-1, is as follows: DTGVSQNPRHKITKRGQNVTFRCDPISEHNRLYWYRQTLGQGPEFLTYFQNEAQLEKSRLLSDRFSAERPKGSFSTLEIQRTEQGDSAMYLCASSYVSNTEAFFGQGTRLTVV.

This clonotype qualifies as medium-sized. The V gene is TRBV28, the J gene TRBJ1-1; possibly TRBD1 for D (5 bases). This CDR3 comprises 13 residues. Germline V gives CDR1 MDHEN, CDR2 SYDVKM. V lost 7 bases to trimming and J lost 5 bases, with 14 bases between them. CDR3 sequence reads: CASIPTGVTEAFF. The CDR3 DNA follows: TGTGCCAGCATCCCCACAGGTGTAACTGAAGCTTTCTTT.

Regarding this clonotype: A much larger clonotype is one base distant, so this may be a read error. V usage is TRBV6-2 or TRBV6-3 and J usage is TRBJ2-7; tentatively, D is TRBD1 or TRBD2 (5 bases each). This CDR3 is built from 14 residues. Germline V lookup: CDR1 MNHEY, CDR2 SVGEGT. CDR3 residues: CASAEGPFSYEQCF. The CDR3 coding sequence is TGTGCCAGCGCCGAGGGGCCATTCTCCTACGAGCAGTGCTTC.

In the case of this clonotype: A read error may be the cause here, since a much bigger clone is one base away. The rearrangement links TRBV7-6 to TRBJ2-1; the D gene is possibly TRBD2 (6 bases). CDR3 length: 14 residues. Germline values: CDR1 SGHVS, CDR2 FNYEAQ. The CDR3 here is CASSLGTLYSEQFF. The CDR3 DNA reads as TGTGCCAGCAGCTTGGGGACTCTATACAGTGAGCAGTTCTTC.

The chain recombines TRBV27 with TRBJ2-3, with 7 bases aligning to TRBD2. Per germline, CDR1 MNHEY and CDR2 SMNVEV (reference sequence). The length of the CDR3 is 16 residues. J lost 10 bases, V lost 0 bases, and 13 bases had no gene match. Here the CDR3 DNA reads TGTGCCAGCAGTTTATCATGGCTAGCGGTCACAGACGCGCAGTATTTT. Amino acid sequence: CASSLSWLAVTDAQYF.

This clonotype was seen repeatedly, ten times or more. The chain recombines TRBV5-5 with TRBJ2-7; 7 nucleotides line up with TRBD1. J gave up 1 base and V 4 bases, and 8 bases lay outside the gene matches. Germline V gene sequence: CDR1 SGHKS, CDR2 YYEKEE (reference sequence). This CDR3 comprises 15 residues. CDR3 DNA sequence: TGTGCCAGCAGCCCGGGACAGCGCCTTTCCTACGAGCAGTACTTC. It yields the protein CASSPGQRLSYEQYF.

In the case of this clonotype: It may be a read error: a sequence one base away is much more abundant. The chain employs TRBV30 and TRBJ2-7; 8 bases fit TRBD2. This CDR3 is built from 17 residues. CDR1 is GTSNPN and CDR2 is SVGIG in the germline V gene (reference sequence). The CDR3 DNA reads TGTGCCTGGAGTGTAATAGGGATCGGGAGGGCCGGTTACGAGCAGTGCTTC. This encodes CAWSVIGIGRAGYEQCF.

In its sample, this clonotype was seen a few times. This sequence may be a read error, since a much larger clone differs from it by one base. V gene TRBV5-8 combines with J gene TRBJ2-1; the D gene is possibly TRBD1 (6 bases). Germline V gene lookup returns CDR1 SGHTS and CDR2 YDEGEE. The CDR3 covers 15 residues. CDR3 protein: CASRSQGSSYNEQLF. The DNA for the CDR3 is TGTGCCAGCAGGTCACAGGGAAGCTCCTACAATGAGCAGCTCTTC.

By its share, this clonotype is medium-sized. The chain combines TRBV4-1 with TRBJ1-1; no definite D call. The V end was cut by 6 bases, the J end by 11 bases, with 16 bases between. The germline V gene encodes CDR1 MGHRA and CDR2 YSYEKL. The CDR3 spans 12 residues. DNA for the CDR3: TGCGCCAGCAGAACGGACGGTCAAAAGGCTTTCTTT. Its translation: CASRTDGQKAFF.

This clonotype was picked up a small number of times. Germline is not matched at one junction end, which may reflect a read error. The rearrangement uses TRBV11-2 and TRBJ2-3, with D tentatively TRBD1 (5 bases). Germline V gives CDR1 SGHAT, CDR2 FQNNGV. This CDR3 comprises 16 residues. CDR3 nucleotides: TGTGCCAGCAGCTTAGTGGTGCACTGGCTCAGGGATACGCAGTACTTT. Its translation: CASSLVVHWLRDTQYF. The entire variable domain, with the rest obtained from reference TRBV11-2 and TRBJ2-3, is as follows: EAGVAQSPRYKIIEKRQSVAFWCNPISGHATLYWYQQILGQGPKLLIQFQNNGVVDDSQLPKDRFSAERLKGVDSTLKIQPAKLEDSAVYLCASSLVVHWLRDTQYFGPGTRLTVL.

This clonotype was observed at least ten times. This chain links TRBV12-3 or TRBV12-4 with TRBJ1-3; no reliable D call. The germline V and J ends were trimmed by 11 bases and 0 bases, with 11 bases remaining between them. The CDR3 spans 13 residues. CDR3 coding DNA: TGTGCCGTGGGGTACCCCTCTGGAAACACCATATATTTT. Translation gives CAVGYPSGNTIYF.

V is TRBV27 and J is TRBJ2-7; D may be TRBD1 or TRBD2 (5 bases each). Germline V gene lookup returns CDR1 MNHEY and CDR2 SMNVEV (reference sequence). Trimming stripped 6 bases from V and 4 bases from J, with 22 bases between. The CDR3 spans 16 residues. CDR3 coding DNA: TGTGCCAGCAGGTTAGGCGGGCCACGGGGCGGATACGAGCAGTACTTC. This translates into CASRLGGPRGGYEQYF.

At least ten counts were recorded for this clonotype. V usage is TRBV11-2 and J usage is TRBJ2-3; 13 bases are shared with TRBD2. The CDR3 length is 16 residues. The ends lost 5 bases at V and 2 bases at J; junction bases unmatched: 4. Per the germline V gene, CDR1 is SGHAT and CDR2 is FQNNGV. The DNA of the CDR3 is TGTGCCAGCAGCCCCGGGACTAGCGGGACCACAGATACGCAGTATTTT. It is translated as CASSPGTSGTTDTQYF.

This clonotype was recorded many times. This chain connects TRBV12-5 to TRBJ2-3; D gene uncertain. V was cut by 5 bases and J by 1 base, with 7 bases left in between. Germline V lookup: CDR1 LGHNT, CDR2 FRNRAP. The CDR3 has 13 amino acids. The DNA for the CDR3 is TGTGCTAGTGGTCAAGCCCGCACAGATACGCAGTATTTT. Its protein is CASGQARTDTQYF.

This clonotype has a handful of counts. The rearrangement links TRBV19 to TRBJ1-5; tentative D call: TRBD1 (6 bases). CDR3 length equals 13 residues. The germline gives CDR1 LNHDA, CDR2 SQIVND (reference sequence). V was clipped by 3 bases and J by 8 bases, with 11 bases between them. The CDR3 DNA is TGTGCCAGTAGTATGATGGGGGGCGAGCCCCAGCATTTT. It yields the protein CASSMMGGEPQHF.

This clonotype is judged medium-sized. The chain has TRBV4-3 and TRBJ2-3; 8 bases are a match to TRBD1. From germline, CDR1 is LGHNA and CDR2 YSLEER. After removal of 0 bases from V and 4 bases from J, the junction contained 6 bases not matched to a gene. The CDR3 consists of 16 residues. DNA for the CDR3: TGCGCCAGCAGCCAAGAGAACCAGGGGGCGGCAGATACGCAGTATTTT. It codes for CASSQENQGAADTQYF.

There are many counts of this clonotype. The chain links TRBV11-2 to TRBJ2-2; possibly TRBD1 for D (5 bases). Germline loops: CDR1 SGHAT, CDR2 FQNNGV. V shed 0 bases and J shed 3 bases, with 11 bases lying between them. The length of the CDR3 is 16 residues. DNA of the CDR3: TGTGCCAGCAGCTTAGAACGTCAGGGTGACACCGGGGAGCTGTTTTTT. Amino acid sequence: CASSLERQGDTGELFF.

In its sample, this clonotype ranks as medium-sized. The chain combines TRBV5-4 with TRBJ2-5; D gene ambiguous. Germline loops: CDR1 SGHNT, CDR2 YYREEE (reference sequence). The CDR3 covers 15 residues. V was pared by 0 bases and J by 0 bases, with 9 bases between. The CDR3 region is CASSLDSLNQETQYF. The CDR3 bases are TGTGCCAGCAGCTTGGACAGTCTGAACCAAGAGACCCAGTACTTC.

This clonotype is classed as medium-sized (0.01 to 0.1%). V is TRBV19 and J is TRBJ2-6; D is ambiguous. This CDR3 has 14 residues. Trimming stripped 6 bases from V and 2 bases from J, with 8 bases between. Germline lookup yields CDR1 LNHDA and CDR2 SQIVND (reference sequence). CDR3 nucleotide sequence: TGTGCCAGTAGCGCCCCACCTGGGGCCAACGTCCTGACTTTC. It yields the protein CASSAPPGANVLTF.

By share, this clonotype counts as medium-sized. CDR3 amino acids: CSASVIGSSGNTDTQYF. The CDR3 bases are TGCAGTGCTAGTGTTATCGGTTCTAGCGGAAACACAGATACGCAGTATTTT. The genes are TRBV20-1 and TRBJ2-3; 7 bases are a match to TRBD2. This CDR3 spans 17 amino acids. Germline V gene sequence: CDR1 DFQATT, CDR2 SNEGSKA (reference sequence). The junction had 14 bases not matched to a gene; V was cut back by 3 bases and J by 2 bases.

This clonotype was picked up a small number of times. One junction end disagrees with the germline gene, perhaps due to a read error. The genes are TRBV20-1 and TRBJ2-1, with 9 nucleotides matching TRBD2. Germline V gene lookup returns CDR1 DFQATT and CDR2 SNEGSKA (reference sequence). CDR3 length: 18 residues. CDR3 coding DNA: TGCAGTGCTAGGTCTTCCATAGCGGGAGACAACTCCTACAATGAGCAGCTCTTC. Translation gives CSARSSIAGDNSYNEQLF.

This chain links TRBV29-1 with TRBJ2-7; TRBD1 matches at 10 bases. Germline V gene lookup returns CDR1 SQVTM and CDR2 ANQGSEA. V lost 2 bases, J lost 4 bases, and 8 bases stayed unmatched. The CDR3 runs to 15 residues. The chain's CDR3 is CSVESWGTGVYEQYF. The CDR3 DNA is TGCAGCGTTGAAAGTTGGGGGACAGGGGTATACGAGCAGTACTTC.

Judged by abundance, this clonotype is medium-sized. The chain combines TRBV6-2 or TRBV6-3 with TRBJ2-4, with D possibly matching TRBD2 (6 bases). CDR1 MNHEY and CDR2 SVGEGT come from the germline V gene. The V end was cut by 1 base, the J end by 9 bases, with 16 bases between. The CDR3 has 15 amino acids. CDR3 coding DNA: TGTGCCAGCAGTTACTTCCAGGGAGGAGGTTCCATTCAGTACTTC. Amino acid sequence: CASSYFQGGGSIQYF.

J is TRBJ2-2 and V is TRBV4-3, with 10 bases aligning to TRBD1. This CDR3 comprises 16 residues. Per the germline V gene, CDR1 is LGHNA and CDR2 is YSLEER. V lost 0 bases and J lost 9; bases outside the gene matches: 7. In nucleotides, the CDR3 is TGCGCCAGCAGCCAAGAAGGGACAGGGGTAGTTCGGGAGCTGTTTTTT. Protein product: CASSQEGTGVVRELFF.

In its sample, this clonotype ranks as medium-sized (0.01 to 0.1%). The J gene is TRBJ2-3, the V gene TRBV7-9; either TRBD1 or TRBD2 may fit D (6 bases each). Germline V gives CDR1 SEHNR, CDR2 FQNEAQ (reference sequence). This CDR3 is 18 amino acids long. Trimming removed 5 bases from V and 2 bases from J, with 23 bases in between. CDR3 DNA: TGTGCCAGCAGCCCGCTGGGAGGACAGCTACACCCCACAGATACGCAGTATTTT. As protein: CASSPLGGQLHPTDTQYF. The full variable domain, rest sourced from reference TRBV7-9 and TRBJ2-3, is DTGVSQNPRHKITKRGQNVTFRCDPISEHNRLYWYRQTLGQGPEFLTYFQNEAQLEKSRLLSDRFSAERPKGSFSTLEIQRTEQGDSAMYLCASSPLGGQLHPTDTQYFGPGTRLTVL.

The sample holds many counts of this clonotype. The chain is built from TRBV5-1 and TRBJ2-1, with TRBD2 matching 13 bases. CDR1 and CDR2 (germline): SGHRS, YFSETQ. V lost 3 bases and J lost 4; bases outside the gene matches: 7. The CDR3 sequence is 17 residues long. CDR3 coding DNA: TGCGCCAGCAGCTCCATCGGACTAGCGGGAGATTACAATGAGCAGTTCTTC. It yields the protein CASSSIGLAGDYNEQFF.

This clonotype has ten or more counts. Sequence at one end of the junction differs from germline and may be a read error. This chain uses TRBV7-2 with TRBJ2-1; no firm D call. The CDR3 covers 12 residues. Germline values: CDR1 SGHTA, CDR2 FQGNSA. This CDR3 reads CASWQAYSEQFF. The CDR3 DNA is TGTGCTTCATGGCAGGCTTACAGTGAGCAGTTCTTC.

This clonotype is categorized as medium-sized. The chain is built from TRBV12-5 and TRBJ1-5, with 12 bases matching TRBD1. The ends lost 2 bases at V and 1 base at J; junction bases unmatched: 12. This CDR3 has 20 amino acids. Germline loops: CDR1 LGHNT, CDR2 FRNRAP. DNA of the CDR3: TGTGCTAGTGGTTTGACACTTGGGACAGGGGGCATCGTCAGCAATCAGCCCCAGCATTTT. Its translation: CASGLTLGTGGIVSNQPQHF.